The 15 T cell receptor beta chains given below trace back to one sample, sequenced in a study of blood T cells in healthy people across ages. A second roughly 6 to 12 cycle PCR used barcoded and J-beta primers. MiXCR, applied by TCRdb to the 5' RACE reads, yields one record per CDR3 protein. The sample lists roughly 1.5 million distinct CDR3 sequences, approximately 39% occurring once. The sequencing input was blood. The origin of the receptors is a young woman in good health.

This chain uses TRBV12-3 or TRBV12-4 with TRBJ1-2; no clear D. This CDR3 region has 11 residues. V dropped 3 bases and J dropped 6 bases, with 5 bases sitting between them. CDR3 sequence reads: CASSFGNGYTF. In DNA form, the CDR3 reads TGTGCCAGCAGTTTCGGTAATGGCTACACCTTC.

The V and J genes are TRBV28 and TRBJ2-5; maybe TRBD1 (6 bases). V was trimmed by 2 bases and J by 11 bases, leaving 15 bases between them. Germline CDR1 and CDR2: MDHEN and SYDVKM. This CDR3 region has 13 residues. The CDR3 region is CASSLVEQGVQYF. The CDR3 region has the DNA TGTGCCAGCAGTTTAGTGGAACAGGGAGTGCAGTACTTC.

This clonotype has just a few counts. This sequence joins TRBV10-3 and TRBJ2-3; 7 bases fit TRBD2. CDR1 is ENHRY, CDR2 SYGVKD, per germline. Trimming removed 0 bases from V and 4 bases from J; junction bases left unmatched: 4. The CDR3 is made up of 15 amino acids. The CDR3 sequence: CAISESSGNADTQYF. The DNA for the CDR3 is TGTGCCATCAGTGAGTCGAGCGGGAACGCAGATACGCAGTATTTT.

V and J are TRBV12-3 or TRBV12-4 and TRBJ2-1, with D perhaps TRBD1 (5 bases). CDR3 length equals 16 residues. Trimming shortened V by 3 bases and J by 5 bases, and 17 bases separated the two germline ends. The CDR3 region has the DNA TGTGCCAGCAGTTTTTGGGGCCGAACGCCAAACAATGAGCAGTTCTTC. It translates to CASSFWGRTPNNEQFF.

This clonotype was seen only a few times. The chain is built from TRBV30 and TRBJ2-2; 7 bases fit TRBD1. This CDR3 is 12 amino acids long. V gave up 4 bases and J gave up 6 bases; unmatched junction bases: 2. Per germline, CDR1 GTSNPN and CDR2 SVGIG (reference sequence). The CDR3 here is CAWTQGSGELFF. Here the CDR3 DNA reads TGTGCCTGGACACAGGGGTCCGGGGAGCTGTTTTTT.

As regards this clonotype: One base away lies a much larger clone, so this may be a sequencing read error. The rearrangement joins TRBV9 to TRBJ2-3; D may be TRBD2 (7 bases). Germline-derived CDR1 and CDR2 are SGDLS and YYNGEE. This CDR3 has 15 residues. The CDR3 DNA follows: TGTGCCAGCAGCGTAGCTGGCGGGGGCACAGATATGCAGTATTTT. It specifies CASSVAGGGTDMQYF.

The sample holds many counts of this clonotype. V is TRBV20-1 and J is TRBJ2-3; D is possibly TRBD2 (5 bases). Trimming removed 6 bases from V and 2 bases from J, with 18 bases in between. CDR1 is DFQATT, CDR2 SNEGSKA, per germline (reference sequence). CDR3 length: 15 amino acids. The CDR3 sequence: CSAQDGTGFTDTQYF. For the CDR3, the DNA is TGCAGTGCCCAAGATGGTACGGGGTTCACAGATACGCAGTATTTT.

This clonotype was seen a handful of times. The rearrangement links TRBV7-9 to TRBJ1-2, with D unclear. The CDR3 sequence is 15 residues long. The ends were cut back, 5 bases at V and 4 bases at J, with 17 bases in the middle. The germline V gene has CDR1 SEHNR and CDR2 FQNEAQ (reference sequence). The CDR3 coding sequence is TGTGCCAGCAGCAAAGCTGGTGGGAGAGGCTATGGCTACACCTTC. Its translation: CASSKAGGRGYGYTF.

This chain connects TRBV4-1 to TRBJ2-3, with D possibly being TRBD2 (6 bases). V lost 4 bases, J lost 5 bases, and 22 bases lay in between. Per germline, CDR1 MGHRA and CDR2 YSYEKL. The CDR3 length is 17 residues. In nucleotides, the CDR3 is TGCGCCAGCAGCCCCGGTGGGATCCGGGGGTGGCAAGATACGCAGTATTTT. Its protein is CASSPGGIRGWQDTQYF.

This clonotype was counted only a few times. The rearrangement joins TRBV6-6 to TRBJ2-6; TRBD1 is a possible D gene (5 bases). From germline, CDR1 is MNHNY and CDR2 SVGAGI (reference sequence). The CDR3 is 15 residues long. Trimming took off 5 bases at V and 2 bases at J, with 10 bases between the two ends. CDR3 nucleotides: TGTGCCAGCAGTACCAGGGTTGCTGGGGCCAACGTCCTGACTTTC. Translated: CASSTRVAGANVLTF.

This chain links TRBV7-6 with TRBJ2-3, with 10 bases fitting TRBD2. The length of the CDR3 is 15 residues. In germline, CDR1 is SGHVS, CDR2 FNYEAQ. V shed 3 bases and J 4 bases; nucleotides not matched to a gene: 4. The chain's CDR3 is CASSFVAGGADTQYF. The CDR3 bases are TGTGCCAGCAGCTTTGTAGCGGGGGGTGCAGATACGCAGTATTTT.

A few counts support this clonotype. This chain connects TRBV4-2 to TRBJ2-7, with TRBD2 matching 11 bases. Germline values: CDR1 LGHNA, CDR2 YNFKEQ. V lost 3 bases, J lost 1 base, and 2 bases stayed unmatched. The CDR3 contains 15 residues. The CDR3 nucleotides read TGTGCCAGCAGCCAGACTAGCGGGATTTCCTACGAGCAGTACTTC. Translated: CASSQTSGISYEQYF.

CDR3 bases: TGCGCCAGCAGCGCCGACAGGGGAGGTGAAGCTTTCTTT. Its translation: CASSADRGGEAFF. V gene TRBV5-1 combines with J gene TRBJ1-1, with 8 bases aligning to TRBD1. The V gene's germline CDR1 is SGHRS and CDR2 YFSETQ. With 4 bases clipped from V and 7 bases from J, the junction kept 6 bases outside the gene matches. This CDR3 comprises 13 residues.

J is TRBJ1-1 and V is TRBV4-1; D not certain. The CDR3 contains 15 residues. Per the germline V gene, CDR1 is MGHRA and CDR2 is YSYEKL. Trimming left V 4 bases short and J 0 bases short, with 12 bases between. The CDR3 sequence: CASSLSNGLNTEAFF. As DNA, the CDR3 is TGCGCCAGCAGCCTAAGTAACGGATTGAACACTGAAGCTTTCTTT.

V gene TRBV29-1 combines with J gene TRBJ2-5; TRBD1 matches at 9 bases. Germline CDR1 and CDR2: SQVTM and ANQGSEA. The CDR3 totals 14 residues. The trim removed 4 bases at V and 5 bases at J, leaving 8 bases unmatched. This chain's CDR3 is CSVGRTGEGETQYF. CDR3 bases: TGCAGCGTTGGGCGGACAGGGGAGGGGGAGACCCAGTACTTC.